These 25 T cell receptor beta chains were sequenced from one sample in a study of T cells in Graves' hyperthyroidism and ophthalmopathy. The investigators amplified TCR beta CDR3 regions from RNA transcripts. First-round RT-PCR with HTBI primers amplified the TCR CDR3 region. TCRdb passed the multiplex PCR reads through MiXCR, listing each CDR3 protein once. The sample includes 600,000 or so distinct CDR3 sequences, 12% to 15% of them seen just once. Sequenced: blood. The receptor set was obtained from a woman younger than 35 with Graves' ophthalmopathy.

This clonotype appeared many times. The V and J genes are TRBV12-3 or TRBV12-4 and TRBJ1-1, with D possibly TRBD1 on 6 matching bases. The CDR3 length is 14 residues. The ends were cut back, 6 bases at V and 4 bases at J, with 15 bases in the middle. The DNA of the CDR3 is TGTGCCAGCAGGCTACAGGGTTCGGGCACTGAAGCTTTCTTT. Translating gives CASRLQGSGTEAFF.

This clonotype was observed many times. The CDR3, as DNA: TGCGCCAGCAGCGAGATTAAACGGGGGAACACTGAAGCTTTCTTT. Translated: CASSEIKRGNTEAFF. The J gene is TRBJ1-1, the V gene TRBV4-1; unclear D gene. CDR3 length equals 15 residues. V was shortened by 5 bases and J by 1 base, with 14 bases between the two germline ends. Germline V CDR1 and CDR2: MGHRA, YSYEKL.

The chain has TRBV7-8 and TRBJ1-6; no firm D call. The germline V and J ends were trimmed by 5 bases and 8 bases, with 10 bases remaining between them. This CDR3 is 13 amino acids long. CDR1 and CDR2 from the germline V gene are SGHVS and FQNEAQ. DNA of the CDR3: TGTGCCAGCAGCAGTATAGCGGATTCACCCCTCCACTTT. Translating it yields CASSSIADSPLHF.

This clonotype showed up just a few times. This chain uses TRBV11-3 with TRBJ2-7, with TRBD2 matching over 9 bases. Germline V gene lookup returns CDR1 SGHNT and CDR2 YENEEA. This CDR3 spans 17 amino acids. V lost 3 bases to trimming and J lost 0 bases; unmatched junction nucleotides: 9. The CDR3 loop reads CASSFAIAGGVSYEQYF. The CDR3, as DNA: TGTGCCAGCAGCTTCGCAATTGCGGGGGGGGTCTCCTACGAGCAGTACTTC.

This clonotype showed up just a few times. The chain recombines TRBV15 with TRBJ1-2; D gene ambiguous. Looked up from germline, CDR1 is LNHNV and CDR2 is YYDKDF (reference sequence). This CDR3 spans 14 amino acids. V lost 0 bases, J lost 5 bases, and 10 bases lay in between. In DNA, the CDR3 is TGTGCCACCAGCAGAGATCTGGGTCGGTATGGCTACACCTTC. Its translation: CATSRDLGRYGYTF.

The J gene is TRBJ2-5, the V gene TRBV24-1, with D perhaps assigned TRBD1 or TRBD2 (5 bases each). CDR1 is KGHDR, CDR2 SFDVKD, per germline. The germline V and J ends were trimmed by 4 bases and 5 bases, with 19 bases remaining between them. The CDR3 length is 16 residues. The CDR3 bases are TGTGCCACCAGTGACCGCACGGGACCCTTAAGGGAGACCCAGTACTTC. Protein product: CATSDRTGPLRETQYF.

The CDR3 DNA is TGTGCCCTTGGGACCACTACCTACGAGCAGTACTTC. As protein: CALGTTTYEQYF. The chain uses TRBV2 and TRBJ2-7, with D tentatively TRBD1 or TRBD2 (5 bases each). The CDR3 length is 12 residues. V gave up 11 bases and J gave up 2 bases, with 13 bases separating them. Germline V gives CDR1 SNHLY, CDR2 FYNNEI.

This clonotype was seen at least ten times. V and J are TRBV28 and TRBJ2-1; D gene uncertain. Per germline, CDR1 MDHEN and CDR2 SYDVKM. V was cut by 6 bases and J by 9 bases, with 15 bases left in between. The CDR3 consists of 13 residues. The CDR3 region is CASSPTRVGEQFF. The CDR3 DNA reads as TGTGCCAGCAGCCCCACTCGGGTGGGTGAGCAGTTCTTC.

This clonotype has more than one count but fewer than ten. J is TRBJ1-2 and V is TRBV4-3; 7 positions match TRBD1. The junction had 8 bases not matched to a gene; V was cut back by 3 bases and J by 4 bases. Per germline, CDR1 LGHNA and CDR2 YSLEER. The CDR3 runs to 15 residues. The CDR3: CASSHSQGSGYGYTF. CDR3 bases: TGCGCCAGCAGCCATTCACAGGGGTCTGGCTATGGCTACACCTTC.

This clonotype appeared many times. V and J are TRBV3-1 and TRBJ2-1; D may match TRBD1 or TRBD2 (5 bases each). Per the germline V gene, CDR1 is LGHDT and CDR2 is YNNKEL (reference sequence). The CDR3 is 15 residues long. Trimming left V 1 base short and J 5 bases short, with 12 bases between. Here the CDR3 reads CASSQGGTTNNEQFF. DNA for the CDR3: TGTGCCAGCAGCCAAGGAGGGACCACCAACAATGAGCAGTTCTTC.

A remark on this clonotype: A clone one base away is much larger, so this may be a read error. The genes are TRBV15 and TRBJ2-1; D is perhaps TRBD2 (6 bases). TRBJ2-7 explains the end of the DNA better; the J call may be wrong. This CDR3 contains 14 residues. Per germline, CDR1 LNHNV and CDR2 YYDKDF (reference sequence). This CDR3 is CATSNRLGHNEQYF. CDR3 DNA sequence: TGTGCCACCAGCAACCGACTAGGCCACAATGAGCAGTACTTC.

This clonotype was detected many times. CDR3 protein: CASSKIAGGSSYNEQFF. In DNA, the CDR3 is TGTGCCAGCAGTAAAATAGCGGGAGGGAGCTCCTACAATGAGCAGTTCTTC. The rearrangement links TRBV6-1 to TRBJ2-1; 11 nucleotides align to TRBD2. V shed 5 bases and J 0 bases; nucleotides not matched to a gene: 6. The CDR3 is made up of 17 amino acids. Germline CDR1 is MNHNS and CDR2 is SASEGT.

This clonotype was detected a few times. Since a much larger clone is just one base distant, this may be a read error. V usage is TRBV6-1 and J usage is TRBJ1-1; no clear D gene. The germline V gene encodes CDR1 MNHNS and CDR2 SASEGT. This CDR3 has 18 residues. The CDR3 loop is CASSEGLYGKGHNIEAFF. In nucleotides, the CDR3 is TGTGCCAGCAGTGAAGGGCTATACGGAAAAGGTCACAACATTGAAGCTTTCTTT.

In this sample, this clonotype turned up many times. V usage is TRBV20-1 and J usage is TRBJ2-7, with D unresolved. CDR3 length: 15 amino acids. The ends were cut back, 0 bases at V and 4 bases at J, with 16 bases in the middle. Germline CDR1 DFQATT, CDR2 SNEGSKA (reference sequence). CDR3 DNA: TGCAGTGCTAGAGATGAAGGTACTCACCCGTACGAGCAGTACTTC. It encodes CSARDEGTHPYEQYF.

In this sample, this clonotype turned up a few times. The V call is TRBV11-1, the J call TRBJ1-6; D uncertain. The V and J ends lost 5 bases and 5 bases respectively, with 7 bases between them. The CDR3 length is 13 residues. CDR1 is SGHAT, CDR2 FQDESV, per germline (reference sequence). CDR3: CASSRTDNSPLHF. DNA of the CDR3: TGTGCCAGCAGCCGAACAGATAATTCACCCCTCCACTTT.

Many counts were recorded for this clonotype. The CDR3 nucleotides read TGTGCCAGCAGTCCCTCCGGGCTAGCGGGAGTCAGTGATACGCAGTATTTT. It codes for CASSPSGLAGVSDTQYF. The V call is TRBV27, the J call TRBJ2-3; 10 bases agree with TRBD2. Germline CDR1 reads MNHEY; CDR2 reads SMNVEV (reference sequence). Trimming took 5 bases from V and 6 from J; bases not matched to a gene: 14. The CDR3 totals 17 residues.

This clonotype was seen many times. The chain combines TRBV30 with TRBJ2-1; perhaps TRBD1 as D (5 bases). The germline CDR1 and CDR2 sequences are GTSNPN and SVGIG (reference sequence). V was shortened by 3 bases and J by 7 bases, with 16 bases between the two germline ends. The CDR3 runs 14 residues. DNA for the CDR3: TGTGCCTGGAGGGGAATCAGGGTTGGGAATGAGCAGTTCTTC. Residues: CAWRGIRVGNEQFF.

This clonotype occurred a few times. The rearrangement joins TRBV20-1 to TRBJ1-2; a weak D match, TRBD1 (6 bases). From germline, CDR1 is DFQATT and CDR2 SNEGSKA (reference sequence). The CDR3 is made up of 13 amino acids. With 4 bases removed from V and 5 bases from J, the gap between germline ends came to 14 bases. The CDR3 DNA is TGCAGTGCTACGACCGGACAGCTATATGGCTACACCTTC. It codes for CSATTGQLYGYTF.

The sample holds many counts of this clonotype. The gene calls are TRBV20-1 and TRBJ1-6; no clear D gene. Germline assignment: CDR1 DFQATT and CDR2 SNEGSKA (reference sequence). The CDR3 has 14 residues. The V end was cut by 3 bases, the J end by 10 bases, with 16 bases between. The CDR3 region has the DNA TGCAGTGCTAGGCGACGGGAGGCGAAGTCACCCCTCCACTTT. Protein product: CSARRREAKSPLHF.

Ten or more counts support this clonotype. V usage is TRBV6-1 and J usage is TRBJ2-7; TRBD2 matches 8 bases. Germline values: CDR1 MNHNS, CDR2 SASEGT. The length of the CDR3 is 16 residues. J lost 5 bases, V lost 3 bases, and 12 bases had no gene match. Here the CDR3 reads CASSESLAASGHEQYF. Written as DNA, the CDR3 is TGTGCCAGCAGTGAGTCTCTAGCGGCTAGCGGGCACGAGCAGTACTTC.

The table lists this clonotype with many counts. The V gene is TRBV7-9, the J gene TRBJ2-1; D assignment may be TRBD1 or TRBD2 (5 bases each). Germline V gene sequence: CDR1 SEHNR, CDR2 FQNEAQ (reference sequence). With 5 bases removed from V and 10 bases from J, the gap between germline ends came to 15 bases. This CDR3 region has 13 residues. The CDR3 loop reads CASSLRDLREQFF. CDR3 DNA: TGTGCCAGCAGCCTCCGGGACCTTAGAGAGCAGTTCTTC.

This clonotype came up many times. V gene TRBV7-8 combines with J gene TRBJ2-3; D is unclear. V gave up 1 base and J gave up 5 bases, with 19 bases separating them. This CDR3 has 17 residues. Germline values: CDR1 SGHVS, CDR2 FQNEAQ. The CDR3 sequence: CASSLVSRAAGRDTQYF. The CDR3 nucleotides are TGTGCCAGCAGCTTAGTATCCCGGGCGGCTGGCCGAGATACGCAGTATTTT.

This chain links TRBV9 with TRBJ1-2; 7 bases map to TRBD1. With V trimmed by 3 bases and J by 2 bases, 10 bases remained unmatched. This CDR3 has 16 amino acids. Germline assignment: CDR1 SGDLS and CDR2 YYNGEE. This CDR3 is CASSGTGRGSNYGYTF. The CDR3 DNA follows: TGTGCCAGCAGCGGGACAGGCAGGGGCTCCAACTATGGCTACACCTTC.

This clonotype was detected many times. The CDR3 protein is CASSQEALGNYGYTF. As DNA, the CDR3 is TGTGCCAGCAGCCAAGAGGCACTGGGGAACTATGGCTACACCTTC. The V call is TRBV3-1, the J call TRBJ1-2, with no clear D. The V end was cut by 0 bases, the J end by 2 bases, with 10 bases between. Germline V gives CDR1 LGHDT, CDR2 YNNKEL (reference sequence). The length of the CDR3 is 15 residues.

This clonotype was seen repeatedly, ten times or more. V is TRBV18 and J is TRBJ2-7, with unresolved D. CDR1 is KGHSH and CDR2 is LQKENI in the germline V gene. V lost 5 bases and J 0 bases, leaving 5 bases between the germline ends. The CDR3 loop spans 12 amino acids. The CDR3 protein is CASSSPSYEQYF. Written as DNA, the CDR3 is TGTGCCAGCTCATCGCCCTCCTACGAGCAGTACTTC.